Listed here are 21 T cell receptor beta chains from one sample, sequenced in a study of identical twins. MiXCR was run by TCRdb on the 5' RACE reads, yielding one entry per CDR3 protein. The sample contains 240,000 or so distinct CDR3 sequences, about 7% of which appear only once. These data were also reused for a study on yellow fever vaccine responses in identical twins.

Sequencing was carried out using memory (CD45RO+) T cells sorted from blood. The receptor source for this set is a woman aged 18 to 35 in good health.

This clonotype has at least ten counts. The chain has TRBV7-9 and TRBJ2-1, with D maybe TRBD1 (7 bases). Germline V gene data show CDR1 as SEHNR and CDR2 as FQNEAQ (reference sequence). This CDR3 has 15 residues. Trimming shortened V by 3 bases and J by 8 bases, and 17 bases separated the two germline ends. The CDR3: CASSFQGGSGDEQFF. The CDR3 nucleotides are TGTGCCAGCAGCTTTCAGGGGGGTTCAGGCGATGAGCAGTTCTTC.

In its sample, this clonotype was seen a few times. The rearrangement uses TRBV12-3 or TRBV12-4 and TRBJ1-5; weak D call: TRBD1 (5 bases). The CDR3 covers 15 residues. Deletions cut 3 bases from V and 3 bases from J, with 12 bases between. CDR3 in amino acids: CASSFQGFVNQPQHF. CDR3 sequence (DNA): TGTGCCAGCAGTTTTCAGGGATTTGTCAATCAGCCCCAGCATTTT.

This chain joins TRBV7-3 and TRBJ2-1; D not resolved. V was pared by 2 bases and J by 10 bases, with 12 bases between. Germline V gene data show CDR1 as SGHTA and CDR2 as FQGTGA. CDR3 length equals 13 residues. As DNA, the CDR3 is TGTGCCAGCAGCTTACCACCGATGGGGGAGCAGTTCTTC. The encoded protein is CASSLPPMGEQFF.

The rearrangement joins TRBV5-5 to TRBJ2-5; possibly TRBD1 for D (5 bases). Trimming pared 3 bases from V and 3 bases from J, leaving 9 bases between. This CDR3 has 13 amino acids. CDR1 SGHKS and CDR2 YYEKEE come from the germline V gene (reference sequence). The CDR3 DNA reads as TGTGCCAGCAGCTCACCGGACAAAGAGACCCAGTACTTC. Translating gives CASSSPDKETQYF.

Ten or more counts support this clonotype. The CDR3 protein is CASSLDLTVGLNYGYTF. The CDR3 DNA is TGTGCCAGCAGCTTAGACCTAACTGTGGGCCTTAACTATGGCTACACCTTC. The rearrangement joins TRBV11-2 to TRBJ1-2; D gene unclear. Germline V CDR1 and CDR2: SGHAT, FQNNGV. V was clipped by 0 bases and J by 1 base, with 15 bases between them. The length of the CDR3 is 17 residues.

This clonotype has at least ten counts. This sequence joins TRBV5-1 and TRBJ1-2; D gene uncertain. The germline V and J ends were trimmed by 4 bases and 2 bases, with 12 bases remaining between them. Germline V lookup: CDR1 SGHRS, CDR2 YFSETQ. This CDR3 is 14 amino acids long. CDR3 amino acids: CASSPLQLNYGYTF. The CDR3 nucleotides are TGCGCCAGCAGCCCGCTGCAGTTAAACTATGGCTACACCTTC.

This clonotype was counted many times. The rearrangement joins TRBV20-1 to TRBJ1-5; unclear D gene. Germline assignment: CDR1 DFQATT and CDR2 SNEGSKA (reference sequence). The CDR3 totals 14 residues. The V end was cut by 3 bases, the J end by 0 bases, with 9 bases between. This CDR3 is CSASTGYSNQPQHF. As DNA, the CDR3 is TGCAGTGCTAGCACCGGGTATAGCAATCAGCCCCAGCATTTT.

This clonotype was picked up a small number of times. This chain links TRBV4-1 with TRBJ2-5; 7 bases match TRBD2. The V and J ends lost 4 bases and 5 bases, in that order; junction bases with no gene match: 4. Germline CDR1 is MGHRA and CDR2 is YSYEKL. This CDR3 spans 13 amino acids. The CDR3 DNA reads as TGCGCCAGCAGCCGGGTCGGGGGGGAGACCCAGTACTTC. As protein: CASSRVGGETQYF.

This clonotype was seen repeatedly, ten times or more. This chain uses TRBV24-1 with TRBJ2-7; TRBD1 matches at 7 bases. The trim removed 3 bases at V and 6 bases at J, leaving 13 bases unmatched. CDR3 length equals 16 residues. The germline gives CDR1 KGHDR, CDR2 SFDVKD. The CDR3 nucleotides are TGTGCCACCAGTGATGCTCCGGGACAGACGGTCGGCGAGCAGTACTTC. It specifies CATSDAPGQTVGEQYF.

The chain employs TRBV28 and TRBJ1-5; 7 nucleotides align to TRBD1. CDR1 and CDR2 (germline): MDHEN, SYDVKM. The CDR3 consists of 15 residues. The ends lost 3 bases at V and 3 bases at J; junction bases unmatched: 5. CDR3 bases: TGTGCCAGCAGTTTGAGACAGGGCAACAATCAGCCCCAGCATTTT. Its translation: CASSLRQGNNQPQHF. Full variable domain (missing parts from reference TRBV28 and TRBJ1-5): DVKVTQSSRYLVKRTGEKVFLECVQDMDHENMFWYRQDPGLGLRLIYFSYDVKMKEKGDIPEGYSVSREKKERFSLILESASTNQTSMYLCASSLRQGNNQPQHFGDGTRLSIL.

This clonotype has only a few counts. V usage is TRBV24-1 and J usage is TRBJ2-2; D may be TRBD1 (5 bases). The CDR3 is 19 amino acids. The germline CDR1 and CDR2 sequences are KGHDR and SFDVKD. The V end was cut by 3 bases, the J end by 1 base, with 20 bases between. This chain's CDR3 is CATSDPLVRQKRNTGELFF. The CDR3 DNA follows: TGTGCCACCAGTGATCCCCTTGTTCGACAGAAAAGGAACACCGGGGAGCTGTTTTTT.

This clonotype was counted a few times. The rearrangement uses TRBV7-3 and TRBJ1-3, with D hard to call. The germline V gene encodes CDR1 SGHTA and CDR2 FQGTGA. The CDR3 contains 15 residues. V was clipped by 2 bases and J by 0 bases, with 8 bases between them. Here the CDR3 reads CASSLSGHSGNTIYF. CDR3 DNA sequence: TGTGCCAGCAGCTTATCCGGTCACTCTGGAAACACCATATATTTT. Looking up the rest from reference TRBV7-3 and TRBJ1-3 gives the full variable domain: GAGVSQTPSNKVTEKGKYVELRCDPISGHTALYWYRQSLGQGPEFLIYFQGTGAADDSGLPNDRFFAVRPEGSVSTLKIQRTERGDSAVYLCASSLSGHSGNTIYFGEGSWLTVV.

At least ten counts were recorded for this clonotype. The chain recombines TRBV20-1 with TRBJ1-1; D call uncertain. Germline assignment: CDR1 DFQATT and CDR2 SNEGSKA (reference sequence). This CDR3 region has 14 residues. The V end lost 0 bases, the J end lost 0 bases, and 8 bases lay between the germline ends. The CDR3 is CSARDVVLNTEAFF. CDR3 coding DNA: TGCAGTGCTAGAGATGTAGTCTTGAACACTGAAGCTTTCTTT.

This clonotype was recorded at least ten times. CDR3 sequence: CASSQERNTEAFF. In DNA, the CDR3 is TGCGCCAGCAGCCAAGAACGGAACACTGAAGCTTTCTTT. The V gene is TRBV4-1, the J gene TRBJ1-1; D ambiguous. V lost 0 bases and J lost 1, with 3 bases in between. CDR3 length: 13 residues. Per the germline V gene, CDR1 is MGHRA and CDR2 is YSYEKL.

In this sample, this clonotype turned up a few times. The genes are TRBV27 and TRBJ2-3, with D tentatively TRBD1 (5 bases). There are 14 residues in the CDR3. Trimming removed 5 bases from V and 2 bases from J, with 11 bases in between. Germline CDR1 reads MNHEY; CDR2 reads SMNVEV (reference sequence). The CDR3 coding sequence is TGTGCCAGCAGTAGCAGGGATTTCACAGATACGCAGTATTTT. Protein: CASSSRDFTDTQYF.

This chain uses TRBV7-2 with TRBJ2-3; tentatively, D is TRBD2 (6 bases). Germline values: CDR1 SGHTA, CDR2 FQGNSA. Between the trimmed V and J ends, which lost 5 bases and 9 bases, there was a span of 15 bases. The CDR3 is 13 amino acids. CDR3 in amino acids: CASSNRTRGTQYF. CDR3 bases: TGTGCCAGCAGCAACCGGACCCGGGGGACGCAGTATTTT.

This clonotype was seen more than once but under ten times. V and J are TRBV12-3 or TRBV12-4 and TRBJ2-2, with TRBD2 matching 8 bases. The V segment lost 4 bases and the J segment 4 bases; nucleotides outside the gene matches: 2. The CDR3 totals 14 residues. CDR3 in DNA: TGTGCCAGCAGTTCTAGCGGGCTCACCGGGGAGCTGTTTTTT. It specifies CASSSSGLTGELFF.

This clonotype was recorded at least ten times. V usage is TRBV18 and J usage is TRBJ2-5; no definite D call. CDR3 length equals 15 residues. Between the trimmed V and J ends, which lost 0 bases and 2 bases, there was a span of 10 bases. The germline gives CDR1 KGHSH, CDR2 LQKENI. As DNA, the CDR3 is TGTGCCAGCTCACCACCGGGAAGCGCTCAAGAGACCCAGTACTTC. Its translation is CASSPPGSAQETQYF.

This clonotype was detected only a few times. CDR3 coding DNA: TGTGCCAGCCAGGGAGGGTTCAATGAGCAGTTCTTC. This sequence encodes CASQGGFNEQFF. The chain couples TRBV27 to TRBJ2-1, with 7 bases lining up with TRBD2. Germline V gene lookup returns CDR1 MNHEY and CDR2 SMNVEV (reference sequence). This CDR3 has 12 residues. V was clipped by 8 bases and J by 6 bases; unmatched bases: 4.

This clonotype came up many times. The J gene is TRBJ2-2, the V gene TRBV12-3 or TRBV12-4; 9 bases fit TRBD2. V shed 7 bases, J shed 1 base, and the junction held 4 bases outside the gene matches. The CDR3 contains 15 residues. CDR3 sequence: CASTALAGNTGELFF. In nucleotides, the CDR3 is TGTGCCAGCACCGCACTAGCGGGGAACACCGGGGAGCTGTTTTTT.

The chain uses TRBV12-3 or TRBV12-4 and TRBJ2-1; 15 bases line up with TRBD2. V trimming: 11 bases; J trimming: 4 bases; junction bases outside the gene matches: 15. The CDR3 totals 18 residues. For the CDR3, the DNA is TGTGCCTTCTGTCCAGGACTAGCGGGAGGGCCTGGGTACAATGAGCAGTTCTTC. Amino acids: CAFCPGLAGGPGYNEQFF.